A single sample gave rise to the 8 T cell receptor beta chains below, sequenced in a study of beta chain features in type 1 diabetes. What was sequenced were expressed TCRB transcripts, since all of the isolated RNA had been reverse transcribed. Sequencing used immunoSEQ multiplex PCR; TCRdb keeps in-frame clones, though not all of them. The data hold 390,000 or so clones, with about 14% observed a single time. Sequencing was performed on naive CD4+ T cells from blood. All receptors derive from a man aged 30-40 years in good health.

This clone appeared a few times. The DNA for the CDR3 is TGTGCCAGCAGCAGACGAGGGTCCTACGAGCAGTACGTC. It specifies CASSRRGSYEQYV. The V gene is TRBV6-5, the J gene TRBJ2-7; D is possibly TRBD2 (5 bases). This CDR3 spans 13 amino acids. Germline V lookup: CDR1 MNHEY, CDR2 SVGAGI. V lost 6 bases and J lost 1, with 10 bases in between.

The chain employs TRBV5-4 and TRBJ2-1; 7 bases line up with TRBD2. J lost 8 bases, V lost 0 bases, and 5 bases had no gene match. The CDR3 loop spans 14 amino acids. Germline loops: CDR1 SGHNT, CDR2 YYREEE (reference sequence). Written as DNA, the CDR3 is TGTGCCAGCAGCTTGGAAGCGCTAGCGGATGAGCAGTTCTTC. Translating it yields CASSLEALADEQFF.

The gene calls are TRBV11-2 and TRBJ2-6; no clear D. Germline CDR1 is SGHAT and CDR2 is FQNNGV. V lost 2 bases to trimming and J lost 0 bases, with 14 bases between them. This CDR3 is 18 amino acids long. The CDR3 loop reads CASSLKILTPSGANVLTF. The CDR3 coding sequence is TGTGCCAGCAGCTTAAAGATTCTAACCCCCTCTGGGGCCAACGTCCTGACTTTC. The variable domain in full, completed from reference TRBV11-2 and TRBJ2-6, reads EAGVAQSPRYKIIEKRQSVAFWCNPISGHATLYWYQQILGQGPKLLIQFQNNGVVDDSQLPKDRFSAERLKGVDSTLKIQPAKLEDSAVYLCASSLKILTPSGANVLTFGAGSRLTVL.

This clone was counted only a few times. The chain has TRBV27 and TRBJ2-4; 10 bases map to TRBD2. Germline V gives CDR1 MNHEY, CDR2 SMNVEV (reference sequence). This CDR3 comprises 15 residues. Germline trimming cut 2 bases from V and 5 bases from J; bases unmatched to any gene: 3. The CDR3 is CASSLTSGTQNIQYF. The CDR3 bases are TGTGCCAGCAGTTTAACTAGCGGGACCCAAAACATTCAGTACTTC.

This clone turned up a few times. Written as DNA, the CDR3 is TGTGCCAGCAGCTTGGGCAGAAACACCGGGGAGCTGTTTTTT. It encodes CASSLGRNTGELFF. V and J are TRBV5-6 and TRBJ2-2, with D unresolved. Looked up from germline, CDR1 is SGHDT and CDR2 is YYEEEE. V lost 0 bases, J lost 2 bases, and 5 bases lay in between. CDR3 size: 14 residues.

This clone has just a few counts. The chain links TRBV6-5 to TRBJ2-1; tentatively, D is TRBD2 (6 bases). This CDR3 contains 15 residues. V lost 6 bases and J lost 4, with 16 bases in between. CDR1 and CDR2 (germline): MNHEY, SVGAGI. CDR3 residues: CASRGTGILYNEQFF. The CDR3 coding sequence is TGTGCCAGCAGAGGGACTGGAATTCTTTACAATGAGCAGTTCTTC.

This clone appeared a few times. The V gene is TRBV10-3, the J gene TRBJ2-3, with no clear D. Germline V gives CDR1 ENHRY, CDR2 SYGVKD. Trimming pared 0 bases from V and 6 bases from J, leaving 10 bases between. The CDR3 is made up of 14 amino acids. CDR3 DNA: TGTGCCATCAGTGAGTCAGGGAAGTACGATACGCAGTATTTT. Residues: CAISESGKYDTQYF.

The chain couples TRBV6-1 to TRBJ2-3, with TRBD2 identical over 11 bases. The CDR3 sequence is 15 residues long. The J segment lost 2 bases and the V segment lost 8 bases, leaving 6 bases of the junction unmatched. Per the germline V gene, CDR1 is MNHNS and CDR2 is SASEGT. For the CDR3, the DNA is TGTGCCAGCGGTTTACTAGCGGGGGACACAGATACGCAGTATTTT. Protein product: CASGLLAGDTDTQYF.